A single sample is the source of the 7 T cell receptor beta chains below, sequenced in a study of cytomegalovirus exposure and HLA in healthy donors. 13 Jbeta primers and 60 Vbeta primers were used for the PCR. Sequencing used immunoSEQ multiplex PCR; TCRdb keeps in-frame clones, though not all of them. The sample lists some 100,000 clones; roughly 76% were seen once. Sequenced input: PBMCs. Every receptor here comes from a woman in her forties or fifties in good health and CMV-seropositive.

The gene calls are TRBV7-9 and TRBJ1-1; D is ambiguous. The CDR3 loop spans 13 amino acids. Trimming pared 3 bases from V and 2 bases from J, leaving 7 bases between. Germline V gives CDR1 SEHNR, CDR2 FQNEAQ (reference sequence). The CDR3 loop is CASSFGANTEAFF. CDR3 nucleotide sequence: TGTGCCAGCAGCTTTGGAGCAAACACTGAAGCTTTCTTT.

The V call is TRBV6-5, the J call TRBJ1-2, with a tentative D call TRBD1 (5 bases). Germline loops: CDR1 MNHEY, CDR2 SVGAGI. The V end was cut by 6 bases, the J end by 6 bases, with 14 bases between. CDR3 size: 13 residues. In nucleotides, the CDR3 is TGTGCCAGCAGAGAATCAGGGTTAGATGGCTACACCTTC. Protein: CASRESGLDGYTF.

This rearrangement joins TRBV19 to TRBJ1-2; 9 bases are a match to TRBD1. CDR1 and CDR2 (germline): LNHDA, SQIVND (reference sequence). J lost 6 bases, V lost 3 bases, and 5 bases had no gene match. This CDR3 has 14 amino acids. The CDR3 sequence is CASSIPRTGDGYTF. Here the CDR3 DNA reads TGTGCCAGTAGTATCCCAAGGACAGGGGATGGCTACACCTTC.

The table lists this clone with a few counts. The rearrangement links TRBV5-1 to TRBJ2-7; 8 positions match TRBD2. J gave up 6 bases and V 0 bases, and 8 bases lay outside the gene matches. This CDR3 comprises 15 residues. Germline CDR1 SGHRS, CDR2 YFSETQ. Written as DNA, the CDR3 is TGCGCCAGCAGCTTGGAGAGCGGGAGTGTCGGCGAGCAGTACTTC. Its translation: CASSLESGSVGEQYF.

A remark on this clone: Other DNA sequences within the sample encode an identical CDR3. The chain is built from TRBV5-6 and TRBJ2-7, with 8 positions matching TRBD2. The V segment lost 4 bases and the J segment 7 bases; nucleotides outside the gene matches: 7. The germline V gene has CDR1 SGHDT and CDR2 YYEEEE. The CDR3 is made up of 13 amino acids. The CDR3 sequence: CASSRGLAGEQYF. For the CDR3, the DNA is TGTGCCAGCAGCCGCGGACTAGCAGGAGAGCAGTACTTC.

Points on this clone: An end of the junction differs from the germline gene, which may be a read error. The chain joins TRBV7-9 to TRBJ2-1; 7 bases line up with TRBD1. This CDR3 comprises 15 residues. CDR1 is SEHNR and CDR2 is FQNEAQ in the germline V gene (reference sequence). Here the CDR3 reads CSSSLGGVIGDEQFF. CDR3 sequence (DNA): TGTTCCAGCAGCTTAGGGGGCGTCATTGGGGATGAGCAGTTCTTC.

The genes are TRBV7-6 and TRBJ2-5, with TRBD2 identical over 13 bases. Trimming removed 4 bases from V and 5 bases from J; junction bases left unmatched: 7. There are 16 residues in the CDR3. Germline CDR1 is SGHVS and CDR2 is FNYEAQ. The CDR3 loop is CASSSGLAGDVETQYF. CDR3 coding DNA: TGTGCCAGCAGCTCAGGACTAGCGGGAGATGTGGAGACCCAGTACTTC.